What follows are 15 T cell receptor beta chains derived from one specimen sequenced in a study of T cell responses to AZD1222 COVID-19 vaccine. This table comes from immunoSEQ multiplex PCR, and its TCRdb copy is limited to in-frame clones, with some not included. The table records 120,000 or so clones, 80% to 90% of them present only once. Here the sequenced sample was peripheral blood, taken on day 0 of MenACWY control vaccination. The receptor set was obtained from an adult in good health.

The CDR3 reads CASSRGSGTTNEKLFF. CDR3 nucleotide sequence: TGTGCCAGCAGCCGGGGTTCGGGCACAACTAATGAAAAACTGTTTTTT. The chain has TRBV7-9 and TRBJ1-4; D is uncertain. V lost 5 bases and J 0 bases, leaving 13 bases between the germline ends. The germline gives CDR1 SEHNR, CDR2 FQNEAQ (reference sequence). The CDR3 is 16 amino acids.

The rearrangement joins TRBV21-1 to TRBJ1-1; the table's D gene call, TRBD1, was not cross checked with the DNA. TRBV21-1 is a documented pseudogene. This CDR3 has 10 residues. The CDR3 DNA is TGTGCCAGCAGCAAAGTCAAAGCTTTCTTT. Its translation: CASSKVKAFF.

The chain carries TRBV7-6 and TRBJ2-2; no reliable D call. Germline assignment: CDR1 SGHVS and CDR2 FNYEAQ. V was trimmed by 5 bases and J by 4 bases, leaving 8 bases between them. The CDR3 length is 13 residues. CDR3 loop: CASSPLVTGELFF. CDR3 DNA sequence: TGTGCCAGCAGCCCCCTAGTCACCGGGGAGCTGTTTTTT.

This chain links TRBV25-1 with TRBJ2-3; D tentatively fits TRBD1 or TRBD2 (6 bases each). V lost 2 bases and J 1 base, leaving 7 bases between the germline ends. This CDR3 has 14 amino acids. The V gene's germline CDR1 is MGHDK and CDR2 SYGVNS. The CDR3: CASSERGGTDTQYF. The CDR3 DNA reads TGTGCCAGCAGTGAAAGGGGGGGCACAGATACGCAGTATTTT.

The CDR3 reads CATTRDRTAYEQYF. In nucleotides, the CDR3 is TGTGCCACCACCCGGGACAGGACCGCCTACGAGCAGTACTTC. The chain joins TRBV10-3 to TRBJ2-7, with 8 bases aligning to TRBD1. With 10 bases clipped from V and 2 bases from J, the junction kept 10 bases outside the gene matches. Looked up from germline, CDR1 is ENHRY and CDR2 is SYGVKD. This CDR3 is 14 amino acids long.

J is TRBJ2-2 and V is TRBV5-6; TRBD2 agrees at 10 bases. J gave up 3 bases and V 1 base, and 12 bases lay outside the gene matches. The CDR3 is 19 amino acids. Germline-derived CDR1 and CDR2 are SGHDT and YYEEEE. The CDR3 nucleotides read TGTGCCAGCAGCTTGAAGCGAGCGGGAGGGAATCGCTACACCGGGGAGCTGTTTTTT. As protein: CASSLKRAGGNRYTGELFF.

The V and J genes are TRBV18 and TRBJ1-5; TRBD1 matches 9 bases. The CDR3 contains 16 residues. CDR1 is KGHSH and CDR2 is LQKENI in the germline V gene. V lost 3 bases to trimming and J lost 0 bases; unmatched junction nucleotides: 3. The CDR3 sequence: CASSPGQGGSNQPQHF. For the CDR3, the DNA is TGTGCCAGCTCACCGGGACAGGGAGGTAGCAATCAGCCCCAGCATTTT.

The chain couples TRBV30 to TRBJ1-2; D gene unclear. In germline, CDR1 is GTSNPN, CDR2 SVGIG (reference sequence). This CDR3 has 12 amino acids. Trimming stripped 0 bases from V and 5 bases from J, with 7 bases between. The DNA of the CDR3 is TGTGCCTGGAGTGTACAAAGTTATGGCTACACCTTC. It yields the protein CAWSVQSYGYTF.

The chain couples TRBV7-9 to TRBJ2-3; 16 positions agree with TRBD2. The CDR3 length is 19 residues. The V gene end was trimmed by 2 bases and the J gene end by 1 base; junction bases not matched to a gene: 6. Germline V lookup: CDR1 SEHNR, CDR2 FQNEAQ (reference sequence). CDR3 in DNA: TGTGCCAGCAGCTTAATGGGACTAGCGGGAGGGCCAGGCACAGATACGCAGTATTTT. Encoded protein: CASSLMGLAGGPGTDTQYF.

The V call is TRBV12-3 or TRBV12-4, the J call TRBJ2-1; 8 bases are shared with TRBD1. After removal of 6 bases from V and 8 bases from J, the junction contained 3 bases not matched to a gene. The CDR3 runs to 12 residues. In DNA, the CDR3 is TGTGCCAGCAGCACACAGGGGGATGAGCAGTTCTTC. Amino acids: CASSTQGDEQFF.

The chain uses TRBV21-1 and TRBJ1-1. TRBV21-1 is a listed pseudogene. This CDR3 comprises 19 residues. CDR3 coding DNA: TGTGCCAGCAGCAAAGGTTTGGAAGGGGAGGAGGGGGAGAACACTGAAGCTTTCTTT. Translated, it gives CASSKGLEGEEGENTEAFF.

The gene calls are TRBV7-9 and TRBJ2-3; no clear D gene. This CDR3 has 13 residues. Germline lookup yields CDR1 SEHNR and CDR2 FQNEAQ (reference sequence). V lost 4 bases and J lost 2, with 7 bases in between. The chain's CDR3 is CASSSSNTDTQYF. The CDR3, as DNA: TGTGCCAGCAGCTCAAGTAACACAGATACGCAGTATTTT.

This CDR3 is CASSIDSFSAKNIQYF. The CDR3 nucleotides read TGTGCCAGCAGCATCGACTCCTTCTCCGCCAAAAACATTCAGTACTTC. The chain carries TRBV7-2 and TRBJ2-4; D unresolved. Deletions cut 5 bases from V and 1 base from J, with 15 bases between. The CDR3 is made up of 16 amino acids. From germline, CDR1 is SGHTA and CDR2 FQGNSA.

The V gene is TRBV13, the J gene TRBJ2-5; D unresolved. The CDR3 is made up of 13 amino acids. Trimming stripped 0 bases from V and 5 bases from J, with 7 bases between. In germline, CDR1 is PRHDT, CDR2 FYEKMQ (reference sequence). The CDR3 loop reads CASSLGLLETQYF. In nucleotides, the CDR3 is TGTGCCAGCAGCTTAGGCCTATTGGAGACCCAGTACTTC.

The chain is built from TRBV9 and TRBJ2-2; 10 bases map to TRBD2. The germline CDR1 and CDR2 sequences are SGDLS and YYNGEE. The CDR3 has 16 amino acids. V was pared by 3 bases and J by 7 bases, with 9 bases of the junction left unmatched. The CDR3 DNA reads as TGTGCCAGCAGCGGAAGCGGGAGGGCCCTAGGCGGGGAGCTGTTTTTT. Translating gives CASSGSGRALGGELFF.